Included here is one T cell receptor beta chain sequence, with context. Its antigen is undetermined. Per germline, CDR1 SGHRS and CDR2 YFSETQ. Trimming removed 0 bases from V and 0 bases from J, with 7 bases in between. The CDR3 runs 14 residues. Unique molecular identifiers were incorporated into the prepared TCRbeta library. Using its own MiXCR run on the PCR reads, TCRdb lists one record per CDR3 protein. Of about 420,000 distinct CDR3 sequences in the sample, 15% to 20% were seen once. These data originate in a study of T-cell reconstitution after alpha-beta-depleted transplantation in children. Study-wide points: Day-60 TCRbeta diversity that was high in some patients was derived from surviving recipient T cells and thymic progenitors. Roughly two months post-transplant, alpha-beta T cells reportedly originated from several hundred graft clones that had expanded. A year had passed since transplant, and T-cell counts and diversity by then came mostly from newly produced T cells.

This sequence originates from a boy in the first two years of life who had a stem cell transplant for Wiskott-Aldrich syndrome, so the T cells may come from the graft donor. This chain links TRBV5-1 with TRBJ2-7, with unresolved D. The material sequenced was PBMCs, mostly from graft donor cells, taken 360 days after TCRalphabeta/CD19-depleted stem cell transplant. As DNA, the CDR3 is TGCGCCAGCAGCTTGGGACCGGTCTCCTACGAGCAGTACTTC. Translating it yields CASSLGPVSYEQYF.